This note documents a single T cell receptor beta chain sequence. Its cognate antigen is unknown. These data are taken from a study of CD8+ T cells in alopecia areata. Following extraction, RNA underwent reverse transcription to cDNA, which served as the sequencing template. Here immunoSEQ multiplex PCR was the method, and the copy in TCRdb shows in-frame clones only, minus some. The data contain 150,000 to 200,000 clones, approximately 70% of them singletons. The authors sorted CD4+ and CD8+ T cells from PBMCs. Study conclusions and caveats: For lesional scalp, especially alopecia totalis/universalis, clonality was higher than in normal scalp. TCR sharing was clearer in mice than between patients, perhaps partly owing to patient HLA diversity.

The starting material was CD8+ T cells sorted from blood, obtained at week 0. The origin of this receptor is a human donor with alopecia areata.

CDR3 in amino acids: CASSLFGGAYEQYF. DNA for the CDR3: TGTGCCAGCAGTTTATTCGGGGGGGCCTACGAGCAGTACTTC. V usage is TRBV27 and J usage is TRBJ2-7; the match to TRBD2 covers 8 bases. Germline-derived CDR1 and CDR2 are MNHEY and SMNVEV (reference sequence). The CDR3 is made up of 14 amino acids. V lost 1 base to trimming and J lost 2 bases; unmatched junction nucleotides: 1.